These T cell receptor beta chains were read from a single sample in a study of identical twins. TCRdb used MiXCR to reprocess the 5' RACE reads, holding one entry per CDR3 protein. The sample gives 420,000 or so distinct CDR3 sequences, approximately 17% of which show up once; 9% to 15% is in the top ten. Sequencing was done on a sample of naive T cells sorted from blood. The receptors derive from a man aged 50 or older in good health. CDR3s include the opening cysteine and the closing phenylalanine or tryptophan. The D gene is left open where the match is weak. Some rows have no size entry. The others give once, few or many, or a class for an expanded clone.

>TRBJ2-1|TRBV20-1|few|.|12
CSAARAGNEQFF
TGCAGTGCGGCCCGGGCGGGGAATGAGCAGTTCTTC
>TRBJ2-1|TRBV6-1|few|TRBD2|14
CASSSGLAGGEQFF
TGTGCCAGCAGCTCGGGACTAGCGGGAGGTGAGCAGTTCTTC
>TRBJ2-7|TRBV29-1|few|.|14
CSVEDRDTSYEQYF
TGCAGCGTTGAAGATAGGGACACCTCCTACGAGCAGTACTTC
>TRBJ2-1|TRBV14|many|TRBD1|13
CASSPGQNNEQFF
TGTGCCAGCAGCCCGGGACAGAACAATGAGCAGTTCTTC
>TRBJ2-5|TRBV7-8|.|TRBD2|17
CASSPSLAGEVQETQYF
TGTGCCAGCAGCCCCTCTCTAGCGGGAGAGGTCCAAGAGACCCAGTACTTC
>TRBJ2-4|TRBV4-3|many|.|14
CASSQDRQGQIQYF
TGCGCCAGCAGCCAAGATAGGCAGGGGCAAATTCAGTACTTC
>TRBJ2-7|TRBV29-1|.|.|11
CSVAGSYEQYF
TGCAGCGTTGCCGGCAGTTACGAGCAGTACTTC
>TRBJ2-7|TRBV4-2|few|.|15
CASSQVGTSSYEQYF
TGTGCCAGCAGCCAAGTAGGGACATCCTCCTACGAGCAGTACTTC
>TRBJ2-7|TRBV27|many|.|14
CASRGTVSSYEQYF
TGTGCCAGCAGGGGGACTGTCAGCTCCTACGAGCAGTACTTC
>TRBJ2-3|TRBV20-1|many|TRBD2|14
CSARLAGGIDTQYF
TGCAGTGCCCGACTAGCGGGGGGCATCGATACGCAGTATTTT
>TRBJ2-3|TRBV20-1|few|TRBD1|17
CSARRTGGLTGTDTQYF
TGCAGTGCTAGAAGGACAGGGGGCCTTACTGGCACAGATACGCAGTATTTT
>TRBJ1-2|TRBV18|once|.|13
CASSPESFYGYTF
TGTGCCAGCTCACCGGAGAGTTTCTATGGCTACACCTTC
>TRBJ2-7|TRBV28|.|.|15
CASRMNTGAAYEQYF
TGTGCCAGCAGAATGAACACGGGGGCTGCCTACGAGCAGTACTTC
>TRBJ2-1|TRBV3-1|few|TRBD2|16
CASSQTLTSGSNEQFF
TGTGCCAGCAGCCAAACCCTTACTAGCGGGAGCAATGAGCAGTTCTTC
>TRBJ1-3|TRBV20-1|.|.|14
CSARPGNSGNTIYF
TGCAGTGCTAGACCCGGGAACTCTGGAAACACCATATATTTT
>TRBJ1-1|TRBV18|.|.|14
CASSPTDPNTEAFF
TGTGCCAGCTCACCTACCGACCCGAACACTGAAGCTTTCTTT
>TRBJ1-5|TRBV28|.|.|14
CASMGARGITPQHF
TGTGCCAGCATGGGGGCTAGAGGTATTACGCCCCAGCATTTT
>TRBJ2-7|TRBV5-1|few|TRBD1|14
CASSPGQGWDEQYF
TGCGCCAGCAGCCCTGGACAGGGTTGGGACGAGCAGTACTTC
>TRBJ2-1|TRBV5-1|few|.|12
CASSSGGYEQFF
TGCGCCAGCAGCTCCGGGGGTTATGAGCAGTTCTTC
>TRBJ1-6|TRBV7-2|.|TRBD1|15
CASRPQDRVNSPLHF
TGTGCCAGCAGGCCCCAGGACAGGGTTAATTCACCCCTCCACTTT
>TRBJ2-4|TRBV5-6|.|.|17
CASSWKASGLAKNIQYF
TGTGCCAGCAGCTGGAAGGCGAGCGGATTAGCCAAAAACATTCAGTACTTC
>TRBJ2-5|TRBV7-8|many|TRBD1|18
CASSFGHRGGRGRETQYF
TGTGCCAGCAGCTTTGGACACAGGGGTGGCCGGGGTCGTGAGACCCAGTACTTC
>TRBJ1-3|TRBV12-3/TRBV12-4|.|TRBD1|16
CASSLMTGGRGNTIYF
TGTGCCAGCAGTTTAATGACAGGGGGACGCGGAAACACCATATATTTT
>TRBJ2-3|TRBV5-1|.|TRBD2|16
CASSVPTSESTDTQYF
TGCGCCAGCAGCGTACCGACTAGCGAAAGCACAGATACGCAGTATTTT
>TRBJ2-7|TRBV6-5|many|TRBD2|15
CASSYSGLAEYEQYF
TGTGCCAGCAGTTATTCTGGACTAGCGGAGTACGAGCAGTACTTC
>TRBJ2-2|TRBV12-3/TRBV12-4|many|.|11
CASTLAGELFF
TGTGCCAGCACCCTAGCCGGGGAGCTGTTTTTT